In this sample, the clone carrying this TCR beta chain turned up once. Sequence at one end of the junction differs from germline and may be a read error. The length of the CDR3 is 13 residues. CDR1 is SSHAT, CDR2 FNYEAQ, per germline (reference sequence). The sample belongs to a study of neurological immune-mediated disorders. Time point defined: technical triplicate 1. With 10-nucleotide random UMIs, 5'RACE was used to make the cDNA. TCRdb reanalysed the 5' RACE reads using MiXCR and keeps one entry per CDR3 protein. This table has around 37,000 distinct CDR3 sequences, approximately 10% appearing once.

This clonotype was sampled from a man in his sixties with HTLV-1-associated myelopathy (HAM/TSP). The sample taken for sequencing was PBMCs. The chain carries TRBV7-7 and TRBJ2-3; D unclear. CDR3 bases: TGTGCTAGCAGCTTAGCTCGAACAGATACGCAGTATTTT. This sequence encodes CASSLARTDTQYF. The variable domain in full, completed from reference TRBV7-7 and TRBJ2-3, reads GAGVSQSPRYKVTKRGQDVTLRCDPISSHATLYWYQQALGQGPEFLTYFNYEAQPDKSGLPSDRFSAERPEGSISTLTIQRTEQRDSAMYRCASSLARTDTQYFGPGTRLTVL.